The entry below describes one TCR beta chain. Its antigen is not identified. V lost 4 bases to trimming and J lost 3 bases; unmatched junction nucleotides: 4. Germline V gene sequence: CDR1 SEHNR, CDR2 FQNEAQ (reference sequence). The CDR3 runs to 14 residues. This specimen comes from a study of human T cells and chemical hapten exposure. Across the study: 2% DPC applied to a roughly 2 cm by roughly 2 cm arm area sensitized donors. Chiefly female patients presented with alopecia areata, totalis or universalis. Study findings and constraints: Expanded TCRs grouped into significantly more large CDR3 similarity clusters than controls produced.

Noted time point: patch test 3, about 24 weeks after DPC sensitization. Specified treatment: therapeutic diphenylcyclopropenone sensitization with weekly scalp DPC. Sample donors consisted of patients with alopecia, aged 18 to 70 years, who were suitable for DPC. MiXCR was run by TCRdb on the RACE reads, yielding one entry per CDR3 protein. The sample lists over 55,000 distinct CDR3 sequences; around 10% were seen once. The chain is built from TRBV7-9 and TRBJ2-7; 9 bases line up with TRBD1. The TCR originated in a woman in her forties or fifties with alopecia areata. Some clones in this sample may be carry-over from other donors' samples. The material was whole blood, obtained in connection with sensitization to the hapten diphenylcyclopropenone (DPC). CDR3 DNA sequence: TGTGCCAGCAGCTCCTCGGGACAGGGCTACGAGCAGTACTTC. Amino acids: CASSSSGQGYEQYF.